This record concerns one TCR beta chain sequence. This specimen comes from a study of cytotoxic CD8 clonotypes in ibrutinib-treated CLL. Some clones are missing from TCRdb's copy, which holds only in-frame ones; the method was immunoSEQ multiplex PCR. The sample shows about 130,000 clones, 80% to 90% of them seen only once. In germline, CDR1 is SGHAT, CDR2 FQNNGV. This CDR3 region has 13 residues. The germline V and J ends were trimmed by 7 bases and 8 bases, with 17 bases remaining between them. The sample was PBMCs, taken after 24 months of ibrutinib treatment. The chain combines TRBV11-2 with TRBJ1-2; tentatively, D is TRBD1 (6 bases). The TCR comes from a human donor with chronic lymphocytic leukemia. The CDR3 is CASTQGQGRGYTF. The CDR3 region has the DNA TGTGCCAGCACCCAAGGGCAGGGGCGAGGCTACACCTTC.